Here is one TCR beta chain with its context. The antigen is unknown. The CDR3 length is 15 residues. Germline V gene sequence: CDR1 MNHNS, CDR2 SASEGT. The source of the sample is a study of monozygotic twins with inflammatory bowel disease. Study-level points and caveats: Immunosuppressive treatments differing between patients may have added repertoire variability.

The TCR libraries each used total RNA (approximately 3,300 ng per library). Eight separate reactions per sample served to make cDNA. UMIs that had a 6-nucleotide sample barcode were put in using template switching. TCRdb reprocessed the 5' RACE reads; each CDR3 protein has one entry and no DNA is given. The sample's table shows nearly 450,000 distinct CDR3 sequences. The rearrangement links TRBV6-1 to TRBJ1-5; TCRdb indicates TRBD1, and absent DNA this call remains unverified. This sequence was found in a human donor with ulcerative colitis or Crohn's disease, or a healthy co-twin of an affected twin (not recorded which). What was sequenced was blood. The CDR3: CASSAGSYSNQPQHF.